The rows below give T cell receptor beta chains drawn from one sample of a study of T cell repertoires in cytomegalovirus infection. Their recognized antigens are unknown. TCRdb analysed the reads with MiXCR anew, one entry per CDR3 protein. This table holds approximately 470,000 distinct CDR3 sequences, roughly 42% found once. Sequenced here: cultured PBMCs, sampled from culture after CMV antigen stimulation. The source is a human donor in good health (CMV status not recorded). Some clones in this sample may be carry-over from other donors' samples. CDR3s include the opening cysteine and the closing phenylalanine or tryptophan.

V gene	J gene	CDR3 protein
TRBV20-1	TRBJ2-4	CSATGFLAKNIQYF
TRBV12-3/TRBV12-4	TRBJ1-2	CASSPATGGYTF
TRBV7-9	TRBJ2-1	CASSLARGELLYNEQFF
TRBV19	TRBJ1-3	CASTTDPEDTIYF
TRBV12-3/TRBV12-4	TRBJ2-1	CASSWTGRNEQFF
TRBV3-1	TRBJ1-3	CASSRSGGAGNTIYF
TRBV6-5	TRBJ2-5	CASSYGVKVETQYF
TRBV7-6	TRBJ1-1	CASSYGHMNTEAFF
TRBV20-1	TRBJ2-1	CSARGASGGYNEQFF
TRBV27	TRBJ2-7	CASSLSAGEAQNEQYF
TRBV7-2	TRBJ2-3	CASKAMTGADTQYF
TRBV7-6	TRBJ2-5	CASSLGGGYPNQETQYF
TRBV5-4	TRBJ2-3	CASSLSAADTQYF
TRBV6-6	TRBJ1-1	CASSYPPGGETF
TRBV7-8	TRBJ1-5	CASSLGRRQDRNQPQHF
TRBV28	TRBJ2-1	CASKLIGYPYNEQFF
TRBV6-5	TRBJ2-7	CASSSMGSYEQYF
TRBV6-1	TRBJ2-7	CASSPTSGSYYEQYF
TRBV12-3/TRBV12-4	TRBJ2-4	CASSLVGLGKNIQYF
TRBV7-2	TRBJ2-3	CASSLRQGGDTQYF
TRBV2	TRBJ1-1	CASSAAGGIEAFF
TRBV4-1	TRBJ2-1	CASSQEGGGTYEQFF
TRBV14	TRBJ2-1	CASSQLGHSLISSYNEQFF
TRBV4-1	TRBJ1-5	CASSQELTGNQPQHF
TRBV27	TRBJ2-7	CASSWSGSRGFYVEQYF
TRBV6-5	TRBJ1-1	CASSYVDRRTEAFF
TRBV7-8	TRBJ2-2	CASSLLSGGGAVGELFF
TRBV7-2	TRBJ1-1	CASSQTGTTEAFF
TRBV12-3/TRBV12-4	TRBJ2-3	CASSSGGPSTDTQYF
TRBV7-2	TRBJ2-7	CASSPRAVSYEQYF
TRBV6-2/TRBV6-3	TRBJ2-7	CASSSSGEEQYF
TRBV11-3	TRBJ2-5	CASSLGPGQGTQYF
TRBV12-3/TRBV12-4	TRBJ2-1	CASSLELGGLDEQFF
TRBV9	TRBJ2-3	CASSVGSQDTQYF
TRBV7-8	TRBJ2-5	CASRFSGAALGETQYF
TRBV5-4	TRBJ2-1	CASSLEPGTPDEQFF
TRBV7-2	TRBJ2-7	CAGRTEGTYEQYF
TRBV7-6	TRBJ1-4	CASSHRGTNEKLFF
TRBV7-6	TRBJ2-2	CASSPEGRAELFF
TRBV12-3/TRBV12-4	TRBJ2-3	CASSFAGRGDTQYF
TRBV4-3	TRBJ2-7	CASSQVPAYEQYF
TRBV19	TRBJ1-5	CASSRQLGAGRQPQHF
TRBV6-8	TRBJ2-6	CANRGRAQEEANVLTF
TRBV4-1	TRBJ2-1	CASSPLGLAAYNEQFF
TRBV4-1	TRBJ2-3	CASSPIWGSSTDTQYF
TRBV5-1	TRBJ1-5	CASSLVESQPQHF
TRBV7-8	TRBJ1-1	CASSQTLARAEAFF
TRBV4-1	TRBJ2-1	CASSQDLAGGNNEQFF
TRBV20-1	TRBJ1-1	CSARDQQGGVTEAFF
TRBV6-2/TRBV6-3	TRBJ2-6	CASLTPGANVLTF
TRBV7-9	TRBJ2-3	CASSSGRKETDTQYF
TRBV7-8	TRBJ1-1	CASSPGGGTMNTEAFF
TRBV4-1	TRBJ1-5	CASSQDRGGHQPQHF
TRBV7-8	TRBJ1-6	CASSLSLRNSPLHF